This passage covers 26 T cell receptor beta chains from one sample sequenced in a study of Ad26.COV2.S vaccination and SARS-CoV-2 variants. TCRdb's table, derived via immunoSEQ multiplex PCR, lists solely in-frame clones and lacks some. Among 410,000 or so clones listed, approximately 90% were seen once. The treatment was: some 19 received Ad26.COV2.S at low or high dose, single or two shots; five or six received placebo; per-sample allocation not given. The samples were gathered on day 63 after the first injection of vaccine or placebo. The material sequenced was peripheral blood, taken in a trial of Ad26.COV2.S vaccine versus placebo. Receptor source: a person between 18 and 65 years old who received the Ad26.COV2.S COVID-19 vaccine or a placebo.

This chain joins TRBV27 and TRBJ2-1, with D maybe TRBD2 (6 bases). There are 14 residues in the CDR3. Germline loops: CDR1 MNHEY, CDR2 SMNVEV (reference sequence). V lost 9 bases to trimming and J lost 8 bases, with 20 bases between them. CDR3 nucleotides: TGTGCCAGTGGGGACTTTCTTAGATTAGATGAGCAGTTCTTC. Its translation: CASGDFLRLDEQFF.

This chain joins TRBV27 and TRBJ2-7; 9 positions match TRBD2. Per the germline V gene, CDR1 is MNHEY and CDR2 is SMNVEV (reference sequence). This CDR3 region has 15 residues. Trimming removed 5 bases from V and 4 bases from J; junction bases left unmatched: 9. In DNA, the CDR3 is TGTGCCAGCAGTCCCACCGGGACTAGCCCATACGAGCAGTACTTC. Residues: CASSPTGTSPYEQYF.

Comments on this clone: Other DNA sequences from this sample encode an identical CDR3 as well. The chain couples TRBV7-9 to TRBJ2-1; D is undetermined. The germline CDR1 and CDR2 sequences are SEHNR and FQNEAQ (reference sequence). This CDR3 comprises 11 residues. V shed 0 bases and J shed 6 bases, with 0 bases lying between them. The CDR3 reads CASSLANEQFF. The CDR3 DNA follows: TGTGCCAGCAGCTTAGCCAATGAGCAGTTCTTC.

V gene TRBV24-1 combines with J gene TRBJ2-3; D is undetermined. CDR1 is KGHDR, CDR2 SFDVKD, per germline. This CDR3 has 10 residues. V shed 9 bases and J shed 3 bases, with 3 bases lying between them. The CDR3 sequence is CATGTDTQYF. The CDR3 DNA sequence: TGTGCCACCGGAACAGATACGCAGTATTTT.

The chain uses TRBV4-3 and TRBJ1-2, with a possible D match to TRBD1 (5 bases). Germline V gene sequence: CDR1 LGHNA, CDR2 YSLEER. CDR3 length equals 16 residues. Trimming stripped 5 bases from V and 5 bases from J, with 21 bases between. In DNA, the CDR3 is TGCGCCAGCAGCTTCCAAAGTGGGAACCAGGGATATGGCTACACCTTC. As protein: CASSFQSGNQGYGYTF.

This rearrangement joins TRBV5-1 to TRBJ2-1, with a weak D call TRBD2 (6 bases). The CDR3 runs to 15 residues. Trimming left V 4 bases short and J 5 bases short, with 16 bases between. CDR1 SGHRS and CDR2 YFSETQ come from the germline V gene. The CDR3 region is CASSAISEGHNEQFF. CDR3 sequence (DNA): TGCGCCAGCAGCGCAATCTCGGAGGGACACAATGAGCAGTTCTTC.

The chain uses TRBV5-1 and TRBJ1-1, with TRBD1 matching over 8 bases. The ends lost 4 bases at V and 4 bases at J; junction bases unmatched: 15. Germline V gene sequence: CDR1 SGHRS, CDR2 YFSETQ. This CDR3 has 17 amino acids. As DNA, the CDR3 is TGCGCCAGCAGCCTGGAAGCAGGGGGCGCAATTATCACTGAAGCTTTCTTT. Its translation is CASSLEAGGAIITEAFF.

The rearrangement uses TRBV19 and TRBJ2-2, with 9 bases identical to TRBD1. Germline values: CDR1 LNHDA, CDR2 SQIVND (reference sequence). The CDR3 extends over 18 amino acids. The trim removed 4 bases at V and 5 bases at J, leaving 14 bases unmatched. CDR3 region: CASSKTGGAEVGTGELFF. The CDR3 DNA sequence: TGTGCCAGTAGTAAAACAGGGGGCGCGGAGGTAGGAACCGGGGAGCTGTTTTTT.

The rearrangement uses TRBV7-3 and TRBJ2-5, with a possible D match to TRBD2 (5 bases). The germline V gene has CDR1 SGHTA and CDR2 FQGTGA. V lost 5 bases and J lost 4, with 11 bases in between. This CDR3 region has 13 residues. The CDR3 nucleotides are TGTGCCAGCAGCGGACGGGGTCCAGAGACCCAGTACTTC. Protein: CASSGRGPETQYF.

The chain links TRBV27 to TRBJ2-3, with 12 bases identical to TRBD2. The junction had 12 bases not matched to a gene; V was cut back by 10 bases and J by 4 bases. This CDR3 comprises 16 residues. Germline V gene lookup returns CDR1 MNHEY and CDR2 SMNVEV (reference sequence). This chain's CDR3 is CATASRTSGRSDTQYF. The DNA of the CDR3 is TGTGCCACAGCATCTCGAACTAGCGGGAGGTCAGATACGCAGTATTTT.

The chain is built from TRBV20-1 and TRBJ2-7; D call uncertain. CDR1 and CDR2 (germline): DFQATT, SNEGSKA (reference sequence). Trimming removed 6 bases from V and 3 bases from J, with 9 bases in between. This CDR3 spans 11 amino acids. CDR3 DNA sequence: TGCAGTGCCCCTGGCTTCTACGAGCAGTACTTC. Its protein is CSAPGFYEQYF.

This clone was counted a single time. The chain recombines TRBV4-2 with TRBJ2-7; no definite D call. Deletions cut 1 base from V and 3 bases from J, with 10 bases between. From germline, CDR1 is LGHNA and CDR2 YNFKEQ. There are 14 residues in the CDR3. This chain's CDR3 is CASSQVGYNYEQYF. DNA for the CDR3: TGTGCCAGCAGCCAAGTTGGCTACAACTACGAGCAGTACTTC.

The CDR3 DNA is TGTGCCAGTACAGGGGGCCACACAGATACGCAGTATTTT. Protein: CASTGGHTDTQYF. This chain joins TRBV12-3 or TRBV12-4 and TRBJ2-3, with 9 bases lining up with TRBD1. The CDR3 runs 13 residues. V shed 9 bases, J shed 2 bases, and the junction held 3 bases outside the gene matches.

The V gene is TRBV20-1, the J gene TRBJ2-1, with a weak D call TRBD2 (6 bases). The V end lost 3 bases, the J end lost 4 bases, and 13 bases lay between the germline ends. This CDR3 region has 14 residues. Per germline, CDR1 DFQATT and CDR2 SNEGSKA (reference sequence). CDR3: CSASRGGPYNEQFF. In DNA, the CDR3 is TGCAGTGCTAGTAGGGGAGGCCCTTACAATGAGCAGTTCTTC.

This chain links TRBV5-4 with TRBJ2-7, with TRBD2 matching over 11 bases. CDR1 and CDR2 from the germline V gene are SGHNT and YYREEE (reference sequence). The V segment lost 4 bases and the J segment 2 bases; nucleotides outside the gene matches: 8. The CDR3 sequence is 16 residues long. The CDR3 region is CASSPRGTSGTYEQYF. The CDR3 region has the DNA TGTGCCAGCAGCCCCCGTGGGACTAGCGGTACCTACGAGCAGTACTTC.

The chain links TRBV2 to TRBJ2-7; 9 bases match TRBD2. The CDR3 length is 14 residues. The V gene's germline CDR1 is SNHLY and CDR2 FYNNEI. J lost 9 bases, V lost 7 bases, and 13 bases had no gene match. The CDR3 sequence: CASNGAGLAVGQYF. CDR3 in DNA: TGTGCCAGCAATGGGGCGGGACTAGCCGTGGGGCAGTACTTC.

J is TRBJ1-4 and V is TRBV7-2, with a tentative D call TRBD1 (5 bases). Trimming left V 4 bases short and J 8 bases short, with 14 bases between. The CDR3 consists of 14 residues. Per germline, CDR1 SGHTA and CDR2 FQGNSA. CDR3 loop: CASSSQGFGEKLFF. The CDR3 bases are TGTGCCAGCAGCTCCCAGGGTTTTGGGGAAAAACTGTTTTTT.

The CDR3 sequence: CASSRAGGNGEAFF. The CDR3 coding sequence is TGTGCCAGCAGCAGGGCAGGGGGAAACGGTGAAGCTTTCTTT. This chain links TRBV6-5 with TRBJ1-1, with 7 bases that match TRBD1. The CDR3 sequence is 14 residues long. Germline lookup yields CDR1 MNHEY and CDR2 SVGAGI. With 6 bases clipped from V and 7 bases from J, the junction kept 11 bases outside the gene matches.

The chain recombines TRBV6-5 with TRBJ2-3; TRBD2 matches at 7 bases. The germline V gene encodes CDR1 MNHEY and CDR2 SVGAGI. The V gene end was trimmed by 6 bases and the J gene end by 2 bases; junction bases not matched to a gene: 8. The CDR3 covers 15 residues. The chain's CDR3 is CASRGEGRNTDTQYF. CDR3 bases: TGTGCCAGCAGGGGGGAGGGCAGAAACACAGATACGCAGTATTTT.

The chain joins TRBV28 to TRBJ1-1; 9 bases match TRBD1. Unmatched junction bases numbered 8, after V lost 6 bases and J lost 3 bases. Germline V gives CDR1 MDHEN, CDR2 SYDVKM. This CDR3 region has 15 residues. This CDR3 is CASRPQQGAHTEAFF. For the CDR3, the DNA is TGTGCCAGCAGGCCACAACAGGGGGCGCACACTGAAGCTTTCTTT.

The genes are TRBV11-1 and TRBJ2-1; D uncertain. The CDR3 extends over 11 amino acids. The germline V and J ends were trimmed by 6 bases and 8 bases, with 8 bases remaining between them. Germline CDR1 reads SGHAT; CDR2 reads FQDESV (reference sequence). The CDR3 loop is CASSNLYEQFF. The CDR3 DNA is TGTGCCAGCAGTAATCTATATGAGCAGTTCTTC.

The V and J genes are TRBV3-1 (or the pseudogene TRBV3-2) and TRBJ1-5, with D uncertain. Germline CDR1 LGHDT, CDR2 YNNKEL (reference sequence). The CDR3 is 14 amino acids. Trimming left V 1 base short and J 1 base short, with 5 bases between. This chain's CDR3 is CASSQAQSNQPQHF. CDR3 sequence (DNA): TGTGCCAGCAGCCAAGCCCAGAGCAATCAGCCCCAGCATTTT.

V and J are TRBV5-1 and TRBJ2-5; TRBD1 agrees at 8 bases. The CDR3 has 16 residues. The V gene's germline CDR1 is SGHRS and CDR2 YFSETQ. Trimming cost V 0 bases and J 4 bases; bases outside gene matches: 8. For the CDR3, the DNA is TGCGCCAGCAGCTTGGGGGCAGGGGGCTTGGGAGAGACCCAGTACTTC. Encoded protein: CASSLGAGGLGETQYF.

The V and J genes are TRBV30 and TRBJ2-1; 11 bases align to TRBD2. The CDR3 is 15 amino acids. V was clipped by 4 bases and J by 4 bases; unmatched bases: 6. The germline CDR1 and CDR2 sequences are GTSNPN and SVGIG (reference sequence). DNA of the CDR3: TGTGCCTGGAATTTAGCGGGAGGGGATTACAATGAGCAGTTCTTC. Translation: CAWNLAGGDYNEQFF.

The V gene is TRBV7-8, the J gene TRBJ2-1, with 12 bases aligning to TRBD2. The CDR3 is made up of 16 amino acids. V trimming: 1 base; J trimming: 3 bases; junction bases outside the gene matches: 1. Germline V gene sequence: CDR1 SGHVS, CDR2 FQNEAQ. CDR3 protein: CASSLGTSGIYNEQFF. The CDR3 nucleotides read TGTGCCAGCAGCTTAGGGACTAGCGGGATCTACAATGAGCAGTTCTTC.

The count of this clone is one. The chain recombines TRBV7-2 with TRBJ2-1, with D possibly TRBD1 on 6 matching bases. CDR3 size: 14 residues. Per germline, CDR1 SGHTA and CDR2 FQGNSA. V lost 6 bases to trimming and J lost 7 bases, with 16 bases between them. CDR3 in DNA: TGTGCCAGCAGATCCGGGGCAGGGGTAAATGAGCAGTTCTTC. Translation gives CASRSGAGVNEQFF.